The 6 T cell receptor beta chains below were found in one sample sequenced in a study of T cells after yellow fever vaccination. Via MiXCR, TCRdb re-called the 5' RACE reads, giving one row per CDR3 protein. The table includes about 75,000 distinct CDR3 sequences, about 7.2% detected once. The specimen was CD8+ T cells sorted from PBMCs, collected around 10 days after the first yellow fever vaccination. The source of these receptors is a man between 18 and 29 years old who received the YFV17D yellow fever vaccine.

The table lists this clonotype with many counts. V gene TRBV11-2 combines with J gene TRBJ2-5, with D hard to call. CDR1 and CDR2 (germline): SGHAT, FQNNGV. Trimming shortened V by 5 bases and J by 5 bases, and 15 bases separated the two germline ends. CDR3 length: 14 residues. The CDR3 loop is CASSPVSLWETQYF. The CDR3 nucleotides read TGTGCCAGCAGCCCCGTTTCACTGTGGGAGACCCAGTACTTC.

This clonotype was counted at least ten times. V is TRBV10-3 and J is TRBJ1-2, with 8 bases aligning to TRBD1. CDR3 size: 16 residues. V shed 3 bases, J shed 5 bases, and the junction held 11 bases outside the gene matches. Germline CDR1 and CDR2: ENHRY and SYGVKD. The CDR3 sequence is CAISDGGQDLKYGYTF. The CDR3 region has the DNA TGTGCCATCAGTGATGGGGGACAGGACCTTAAATATGGCTACACCTTC.

The chain uses TRBV29-1 and TRBJ2-2, with 8 bases fitting TRBD1. J was trimmed by 2 bases and V by 7 bases; bases with no gene match: 3. Germline CDR1 SQVTM, CDR2 ANQGSEA. The CDR3 covers 13 residues. The chain's CDR3 is CSARGPNTGELFF. CDR3 coding DNA: TGCAGCGCCAGGGGGCCCAACACCGGGGAGCTGTTTTTT.

Regarding this clonotype: It may be a read error: a sequence one base away is much more abundant. The chain uses TRBV20-1 and TRBJ2-3; D is unresolved. Trimming removed 3 bases at V and 4 bases at J, with 14 bases between. The length of the CDR3 is 14 residues. The V gene's germline CDR1 is DFQATT and CDR2 SNEGSKA (reference sequence). The CDR3 DNA sequence: TGCAGTGCTAGGCACTGGTATGAGGCAGATACGCAGTATTTT. It is translated as CSARHWYEADTQYF.

This clonotype was recorded at least ten times. The chain joins TRBV4-1 to TRBJ2-1; tentatively, D is TRBD2 (5 bases). Trimming left V 1 base short and J 9 bases short, with 13 bases between. The CDR3 is 14 amino acids. In germline, CDR1 is MGHRA, CDR2 YSYEKL. The DNA of the CDR3 is TGCGCCAGCAGCCAAGCGACTATGCCAGGTGAGCAGTTCTTC. Protein product: CASSQATMPGEQFF.

This clonotype was observed at least ten times. CDR3 amino acids: CASSRRQSNEQFF. CDR3 nucleotide sequence: TGTGCCAGCAGCCGACGACAGAGCAATGAGCAGTTCTTC. The V gene is TRBV6-2 or TRBV6-3, the J gene TRBJ2-1, with D possibly TRBD1 on 5 matching bases. The V gene lost 6 bases and the J gene lost 6 bases, with 12 bases spanning the gap. Looked up from germline, CDR1 is MNHEY and CDR2 is SVGEGT. This CDR3 has 13 amino acids.